This T cell receptor (beta chain) was retrieved from a study of neurological immune-mediated disorders. Study details: The approximately 34 multiple sclerosis patients comprised around 31 relapsing-remitting and 3 secondary progressive cases. Study-wide findings and caveats: With the multiple sclerosis repertoire cluster, neither clinical nor MRI features showed any association.

This CDR3 has 14 residues. Trimming at V came to 6 bases and at J to 5 bases, leaving 4 bases not matched to a gene. Germline V gives CDR1 MNHEY, CDR2 SVGEGT. TCRdb re-analysed the 5' RACE reads in MiXCR, keeping a single row per CDR3 protein. The sample records roughly 76,000 distinct CDR3 sequences, around 3% being singletons. This clonotype was detected many times. Its antigen is not known. The TCR originated in a woman aged 45 to 65 with multiple sclerosis. The sample comprised PBMCs. The chain combines TRBV6-2 or TRBV6-3 with TRBJ2-1; 10 nucleotides line up with TRBD2. CDR3 sequence reads: CASRLAGGHNEQFF. The CDR3, as DNA: TGTGCCAGCAGGTTAGCGGGAGGCCACAATGAGCAGTTCTTC.